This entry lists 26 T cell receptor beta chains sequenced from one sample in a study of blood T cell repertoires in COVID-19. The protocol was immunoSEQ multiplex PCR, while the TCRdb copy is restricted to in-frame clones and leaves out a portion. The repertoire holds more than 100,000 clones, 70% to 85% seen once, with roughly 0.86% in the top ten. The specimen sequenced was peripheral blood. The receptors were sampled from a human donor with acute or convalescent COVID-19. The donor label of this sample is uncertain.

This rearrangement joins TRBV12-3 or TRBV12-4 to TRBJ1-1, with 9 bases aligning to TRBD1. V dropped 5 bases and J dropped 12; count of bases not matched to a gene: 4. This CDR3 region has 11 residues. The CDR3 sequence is CASSRDRETFF. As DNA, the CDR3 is TGTGCCAGCAGTAGGGACAGGGAAACTTTCTTT.

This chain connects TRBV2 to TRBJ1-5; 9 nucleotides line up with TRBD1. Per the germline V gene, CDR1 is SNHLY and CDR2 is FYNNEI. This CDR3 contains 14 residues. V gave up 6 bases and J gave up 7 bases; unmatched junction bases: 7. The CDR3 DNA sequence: TGTGCCAGCAGCCAGGGACAGGGTTACCAGCCCCAGCATTTT. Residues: CASSQGQGYQPQHF.

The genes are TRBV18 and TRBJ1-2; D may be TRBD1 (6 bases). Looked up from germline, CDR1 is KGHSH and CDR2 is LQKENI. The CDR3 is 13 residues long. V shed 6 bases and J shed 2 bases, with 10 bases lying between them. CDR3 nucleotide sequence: TGTGCCAGCTCCGGGACACCGAACTATGGCTACACCTTC. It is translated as CASSGTPNYGYTF.

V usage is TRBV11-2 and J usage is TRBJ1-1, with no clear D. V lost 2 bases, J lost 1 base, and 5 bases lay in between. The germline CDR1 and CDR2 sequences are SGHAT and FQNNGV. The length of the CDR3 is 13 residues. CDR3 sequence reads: CASSLFWNTEAFF. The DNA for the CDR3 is TGTGCCAGCAGCTTATTCTGGAACACTGAAGCTTTCTTT.

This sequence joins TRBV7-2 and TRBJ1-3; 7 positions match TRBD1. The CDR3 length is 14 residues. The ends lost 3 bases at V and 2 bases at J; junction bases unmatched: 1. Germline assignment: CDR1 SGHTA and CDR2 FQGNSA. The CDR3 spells CASSFDRAGNTIYF. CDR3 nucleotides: TGTGCCAGCAGCTTCGACAGGGCTGGAAACACCATATATTTT.

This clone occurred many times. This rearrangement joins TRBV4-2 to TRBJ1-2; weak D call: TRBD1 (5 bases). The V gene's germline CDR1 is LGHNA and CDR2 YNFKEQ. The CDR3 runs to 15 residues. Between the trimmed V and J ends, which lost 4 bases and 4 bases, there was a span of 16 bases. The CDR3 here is CASSLTRDGGYGYTF. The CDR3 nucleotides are TGTGCCAGCAGCCTCACCAGGGACGGGGGCTATGGCTACACCTTC.

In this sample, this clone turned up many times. The chain's CDR3 is CASSLRTGTGIYGYTF. CDR3 coding DNA: TGCGCCAGCAGCTTACGAACCGGGACAGGTATCTATGGCTACACCTTC. This chain joins TRBV4-1 and TRBJ1-2, with 8 bases aligning to TRBD1. V gave up 5 bases and J gave up 4 bases; unmatched junction bases: 12. Germline V gives CDR1 MGHRA, CDR2 YSYEKL. The CDR3 sequence is 16 residues long.

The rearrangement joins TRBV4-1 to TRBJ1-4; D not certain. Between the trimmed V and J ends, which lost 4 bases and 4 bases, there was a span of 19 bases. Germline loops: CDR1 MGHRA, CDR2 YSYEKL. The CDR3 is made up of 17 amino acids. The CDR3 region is CASSLPSRGPINEKLFF. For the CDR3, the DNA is TGCGCCAGCAGCCTTCCCAGTCGGGGTCCGATTAATGAAAAACTGTTTTTT.

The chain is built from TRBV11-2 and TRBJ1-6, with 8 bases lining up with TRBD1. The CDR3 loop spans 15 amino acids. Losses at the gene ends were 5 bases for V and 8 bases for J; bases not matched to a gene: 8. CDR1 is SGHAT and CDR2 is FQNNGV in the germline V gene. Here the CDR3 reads CASSRQGARYSPLHF. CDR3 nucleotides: TGTGCCAGCAGCCGTCAGGGGGCTCGGTATTCACCCCTCCACTTT.

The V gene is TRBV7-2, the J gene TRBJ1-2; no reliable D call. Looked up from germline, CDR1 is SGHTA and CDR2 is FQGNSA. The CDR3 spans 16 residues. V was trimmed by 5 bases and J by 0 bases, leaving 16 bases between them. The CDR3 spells CASSPMGRAPNYGYTF. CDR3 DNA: TGTGCCAGCAGCCCTATGGGGAGGGCCCCTAACTATGGCTACACCTTC.

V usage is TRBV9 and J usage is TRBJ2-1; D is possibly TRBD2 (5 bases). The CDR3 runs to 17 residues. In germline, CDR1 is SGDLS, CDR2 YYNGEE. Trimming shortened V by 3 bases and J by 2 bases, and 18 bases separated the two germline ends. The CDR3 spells CASSAVKGRLTYNEQFF. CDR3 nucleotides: TGTGCCAGCAGCGCGGTGAAAGGGAGACTCACCTACAATGAGCAGTTCTTC.

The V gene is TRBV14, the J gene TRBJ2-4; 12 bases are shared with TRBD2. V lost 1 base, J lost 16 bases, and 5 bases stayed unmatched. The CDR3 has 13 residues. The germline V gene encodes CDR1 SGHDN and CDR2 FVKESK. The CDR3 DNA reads TGTGCCAGCAGCCAAGCCCGGACTAGCGGGATTTACTTC. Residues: CASSQARTSGIYF.

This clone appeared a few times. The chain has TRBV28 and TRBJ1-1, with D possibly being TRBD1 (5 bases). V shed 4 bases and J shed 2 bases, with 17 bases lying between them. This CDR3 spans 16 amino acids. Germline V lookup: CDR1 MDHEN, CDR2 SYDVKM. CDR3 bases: TGTGCCAGCAGTTGGGACTACCTGGGGCGAAACACTGAAGCTTTCTTT. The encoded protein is CASSWDYLGRNTEAFF.

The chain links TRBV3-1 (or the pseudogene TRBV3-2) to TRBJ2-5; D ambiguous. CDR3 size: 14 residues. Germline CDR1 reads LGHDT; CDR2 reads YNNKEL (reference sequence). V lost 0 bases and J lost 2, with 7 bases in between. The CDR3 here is CASSQDRRQETQYF. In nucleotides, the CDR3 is TGTGCCAGCAGCCAAGACAGGCGACAAGAGACCCAGTACTTC.

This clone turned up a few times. The CDR3 loop is CASSLAGGHTEAFF. Written as DNA, the CDR3 is TGTGCCAGTAGTCTCGCCGGGGGGCACACTGAAGCTTTCTTT. The chain joins TRBV19 to TRBJ1-1; a possible D gene is TRBD1 (6 bases). The CDR3 has 14 amino acids. V was shortened by 5 bases and J by 3 bases, with 13 bases between the two germline ends. Germline lookup yields CDR1 LNHDA and CDR2 SQIVND (reference sequence). The full variable domain, rest sourced from reference TRBV19 and TRBJ1-1, is DGGITQSPKYLFRKEGQNVTLSCEQNLNHDAMYWYRQDPGQGLRLIYYSQIVNDFQKGDIAEGYSVSREKKESFPLTVTSAQKNPTAFYLCASSLAGGHTEAFFGQGTRLTVV.

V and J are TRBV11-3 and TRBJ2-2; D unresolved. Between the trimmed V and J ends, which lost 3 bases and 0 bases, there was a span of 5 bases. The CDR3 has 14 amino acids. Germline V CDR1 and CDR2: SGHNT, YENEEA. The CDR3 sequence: CASSFSANTGELFF. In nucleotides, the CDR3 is TGTGCCAGCAGCTTTTCCGCGAACACCGGGGAGCTGTTTTTT.

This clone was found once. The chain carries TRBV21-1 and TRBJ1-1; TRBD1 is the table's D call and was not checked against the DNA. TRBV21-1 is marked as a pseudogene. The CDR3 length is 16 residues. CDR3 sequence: CASSKGDKGWSTEAFF. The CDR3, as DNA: TGTGCCAGCAGCAAAGGGGACAAGGGGTGGAGCACTGAAGCTTTCTTT.

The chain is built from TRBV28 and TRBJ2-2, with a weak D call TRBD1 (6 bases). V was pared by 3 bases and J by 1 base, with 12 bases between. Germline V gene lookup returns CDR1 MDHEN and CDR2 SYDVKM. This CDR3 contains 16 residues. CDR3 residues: CASSFLLDRNTGELFF. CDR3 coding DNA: TGTGCCAGCAGTTTCCTTCTGGACAGGAACACCGGGGAGCTGTTTTTT.

Here the CDR3 reads CASSRRTGAQETQYF. CDR3 DNA sequence: TGTGCCAGCAGCCGCCGGACAGGGGCTCAAGAGACCCAGTACTTC. The chain combines TRBV11-3 with TRBJ2-5; 9 nucleotides agree with TRBD1. Germline CDR1 reads SGHNT; CDR2 reads YENEEA. The CDR3 loop spans 15 amino acids. V lost 5 bases to trimming and J lost 2 bases; unmatched junction nucleotides: 6.

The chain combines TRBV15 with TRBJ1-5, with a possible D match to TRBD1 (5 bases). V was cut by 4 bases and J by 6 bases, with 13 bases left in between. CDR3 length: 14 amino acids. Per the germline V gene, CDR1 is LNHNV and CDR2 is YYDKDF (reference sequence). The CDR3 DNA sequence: TGTGCCACCAGCAACTTCCAGGGAGGTCAGCCCCAGCATTTT. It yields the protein CATSNFQGGQPQHF.

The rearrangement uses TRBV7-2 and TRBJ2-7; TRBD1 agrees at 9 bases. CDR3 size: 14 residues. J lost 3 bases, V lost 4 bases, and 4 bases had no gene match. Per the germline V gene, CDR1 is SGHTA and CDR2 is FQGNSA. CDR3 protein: CASSSWTGDYEQYF. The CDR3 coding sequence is TGTGCCAGCAGCTCTTGGACAGGGGACTACGAGCAGTACTTC.

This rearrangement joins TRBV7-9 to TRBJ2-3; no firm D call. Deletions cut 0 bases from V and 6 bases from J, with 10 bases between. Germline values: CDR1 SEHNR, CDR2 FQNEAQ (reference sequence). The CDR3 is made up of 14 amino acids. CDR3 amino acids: CASSLAASRDTQYF. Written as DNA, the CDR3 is TGTGCCAGCAGCTTAGCGGCTTCTAGGGATACGCAGTATTTT. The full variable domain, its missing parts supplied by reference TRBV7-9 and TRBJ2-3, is DTGVSQNPRHKITKRGQNVTFRCDPISEHNRLYWYRQTLGQGPEFLTYFQNEAQLEKSRLLSDRFSAERPKGSFSTLEIQRTEQGDSAMYLCASSLAASRDTQYFGPGTRLTVL.

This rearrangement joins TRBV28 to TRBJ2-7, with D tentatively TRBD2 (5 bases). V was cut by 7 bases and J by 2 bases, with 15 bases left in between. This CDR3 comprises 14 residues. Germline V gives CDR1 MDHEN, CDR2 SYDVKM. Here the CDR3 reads CASTNSGSTYEQYF. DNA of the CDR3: TGTGCCAGCACCAACAGCGGATCAACCTACGAGCAGTACTTC.

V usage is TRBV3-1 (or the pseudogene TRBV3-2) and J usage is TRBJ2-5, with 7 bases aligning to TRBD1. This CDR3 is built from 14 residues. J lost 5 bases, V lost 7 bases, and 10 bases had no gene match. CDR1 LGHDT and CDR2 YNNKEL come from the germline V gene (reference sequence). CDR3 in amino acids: CASMWQGVGETQYF. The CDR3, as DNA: TGTGCCAGCATGTGGCAGGGGGTCGGCGAGACCCAGTACTTC.

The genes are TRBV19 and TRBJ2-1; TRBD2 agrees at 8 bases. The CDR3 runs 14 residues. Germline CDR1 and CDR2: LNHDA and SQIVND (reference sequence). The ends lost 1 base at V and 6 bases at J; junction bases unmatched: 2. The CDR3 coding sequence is TGTGCCAGTAGTATAGGTGGACTAGCCAATGAGCAGTTCTTC. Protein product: CASSIGGLANEQFF. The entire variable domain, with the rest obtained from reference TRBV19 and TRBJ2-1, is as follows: DGGITQSPKYLFRKEGQNVTLSCEQNLNHDAMYWYRQDPGQGLRLIYYSQIVNDFQKGDIAEGYSVSREKKESFPLTVTSAQKNPTAFYLCASSIGGLANEQFFGPGTRLTVL.

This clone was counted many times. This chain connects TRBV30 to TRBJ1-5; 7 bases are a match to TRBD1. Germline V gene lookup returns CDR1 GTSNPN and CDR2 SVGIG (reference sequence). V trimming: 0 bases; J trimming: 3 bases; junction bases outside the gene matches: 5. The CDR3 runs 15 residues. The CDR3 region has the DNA TGTGCCTGGAGTGTCCCCGACAGGGACAATCAGCCCCAGCATTTT. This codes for CAWSVPDRDNQPQHF.